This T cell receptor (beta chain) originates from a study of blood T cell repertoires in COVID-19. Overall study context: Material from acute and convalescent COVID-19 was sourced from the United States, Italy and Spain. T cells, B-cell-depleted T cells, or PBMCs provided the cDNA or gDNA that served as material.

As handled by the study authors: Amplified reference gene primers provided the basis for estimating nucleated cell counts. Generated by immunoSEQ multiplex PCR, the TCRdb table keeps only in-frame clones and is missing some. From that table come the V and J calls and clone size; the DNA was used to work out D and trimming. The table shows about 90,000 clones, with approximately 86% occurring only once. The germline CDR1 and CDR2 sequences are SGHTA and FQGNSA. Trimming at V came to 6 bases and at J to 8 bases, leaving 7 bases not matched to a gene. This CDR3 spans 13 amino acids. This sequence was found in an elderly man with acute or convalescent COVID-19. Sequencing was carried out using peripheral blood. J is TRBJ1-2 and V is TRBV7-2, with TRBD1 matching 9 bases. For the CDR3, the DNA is TGTGCCAGCAGAACCGGGACAGGGCGCGGCTACACCTTC. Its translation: CASRTGTGRGYTF.